This T cell receptor (beta chain) was profiled in a study of cytomegalovirus exposure and HLA in healthy donors. Details on this clone: Its target is unknown.

PCR involved 60 Vbeta and 13 Jbeta primers. Sequencing used immunoSEQ multiplex PCR; TCRdb keeps in-frame clones, though not all of them. The repertoire consists of some 160,000 clones, with approximately 78% occurring once and the leading ten covering 4% to 4.5%. Study-wide findings and caveats: High sensitivity and specificity were reportedly achieved when the classifier diagnosed cytomegalovirus status.

Germline CDR1 reads MNHEY; CDR2 reads SVGAGI. CDR3 length: 13 amino acids. Trimming at V came to 5 bases and at J to 5 bases, leaving 5 bases not matched to a gene. Nominally healthy donors were sampled, though unrecorded immune exposures were likely. The material sequenced was PBMCs. The sequence was obtained from a woman aged 40 to 50 in good health and CMV-seropositive. The chain combines TRBV6-5 with TRBJ1-2, with TRBD1 matching 7 bases. This chain's CDR3 is CASSPGQAYGYTF. The CDR3 DNA reads as TGTGCCAGCAGTCCTGGACAGGCATATGGCTACACCTTC.